The 2 T cell receptor beta chains in this list originate from one sample, sequenced in a study of cytomegalovirus exposure and HLA in healthy donors. Both 60 Vbeta primers and 13 Jbeta primers went into the PCR. Some clones are missing from TCRdb's copy, which holds only in-frame ones; the method was immunoSEQ multiplex PCR. This sample carries some 70,000 clones, with about 5% going to the ten biggest clones. Material for sequencing was PBMCs. The receptors originated from a man aged 35 to 55 in good health and CMV-seronegative.

To note about this clone: One end of the junction varies from germline; a read error may be responsible. This rearrangement joins TRBV5-6 to TRBJ2-7; 10 nucleotides align to TRBD1. The CDR3 loop spans 14 amino acids. Germline CDR1 SGHDT, CDR2 YYEEEE. The CDR3 protein is CASGLGDRGYEQYF. The CDR3, as DNA: TGTGCCAGCGGCTTGGGGGACAGGGGCTACGAGCAGTACTTC.

CDR3 residues: CASRLMGGEATEAFF. The CDR3 DNA follows: TGCGCCAGCAGACTTATGGGGGGGGAGGCCACTGAAGCTTTCTTT. J is TRBJ1-1 and V is TRBV5-1; a possible D gene is TRBD1 (5 bases). Trimming took off 5 bases at V and 4 bases at J, with 18 bases between the two ends. Germline V gene data show CDR1 as SGHRS and CDR2 as YFSETQ. The CDR3 length is 15 residues.